This paragraph reports one T cell receptor beta chain. Its antigen is unknown. Looked up from germline, CDR1 is MNHEY and CDR2 is SVGAGI. V was shortened by 2 bases and J by 1 base, with 8 bases between the two germline ends. There are 15 residues in the CDR3. Sequencing used immunoSEQ multiplex PCR; TCRdb keeps in-frame clones, though not all of them. The table shows 75,000 to 90,000 clones, with 85% to 90% occurring only once. The data stem from a study of graft-versus-host responses after intestinal transplantation. Study details: Anti-thymocyte globulin was used for induction in all recipients, who then took tacrolimus and steroids for about 3 years.

Notes on the study in general: Allografts of one patient group, those with graft-donor T cell macrochimerism, had high graft-versus-host to host-versus-graft clonal ratios. GvH clonotypes were identified within recipient marrow, with a subset emerging first in ileum or blood.

The receptor comes from a human donor who received an intestinal transplant. This specimen consisted of unstimulated CD4+ T cells sorted from spleen or lymph node cells, obtained before intestinal transplant. The chain recombines TRBV6-5 with TRBJ1-4; a possible D gene is TRBD1 (5 bases). The CDR3 sequence is CASSYGGETNEKLFF. In DNA form, the CDR3 reads TGTGCCAGCAGTTACGGGGGGGAAACTAATGAAAAACTGTTTTTT.